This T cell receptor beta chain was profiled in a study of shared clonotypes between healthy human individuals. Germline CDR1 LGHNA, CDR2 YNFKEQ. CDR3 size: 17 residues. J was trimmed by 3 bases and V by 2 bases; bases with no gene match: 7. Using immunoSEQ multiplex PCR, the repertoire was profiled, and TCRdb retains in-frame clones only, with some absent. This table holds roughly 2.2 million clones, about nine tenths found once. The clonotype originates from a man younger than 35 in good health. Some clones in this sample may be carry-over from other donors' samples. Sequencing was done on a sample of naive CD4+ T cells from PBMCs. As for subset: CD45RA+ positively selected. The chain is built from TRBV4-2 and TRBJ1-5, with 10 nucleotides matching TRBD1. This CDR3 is CASSQSSGTGANQPQHF. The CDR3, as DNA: TGTGCCAGCAGCCAATCCTCCGGGACAGGGGCCAATCAGCCCCAGCATTTT.